This TCR beta chain was identified in a study of blood T cell repertoires in COVID-19. Study summary: The origin of the acute and convalescent COVID-19 samples was the United States, Italy and Spain. Nucleic acid was either cDNA or gDNA, and it came from T cells, B-cell-depleted T cells, or PBMCs.

Germline V lookup: CDR1 LNHDA, CDR2 SQIVND (reference sequence). Trimming removed 3 bases from V and 1 base from J; junction bases left unmatched: 4. The CDR3 loop spans 16 amino acids. In the authors' workflow: How many nucleated cells were present was estimated from reference gene primer amplification. The repertoire was sequenced with immunoSEQ multiplex PCR; TCRdb's copy has only in-frame clones and lacks some. For V, J and clone size, that table is used; D and trimming come from the DNA. The data show 25,000 or so clones, over 85% seen once. This clonotype was obtained from a human donor with active COVID-19. The donor label of this sample is uncertain. The chain is built from TRBV19 and TRBJ2-3; 10 bases align to TRBD1. The sample comprised peripheral blood. The CDR3 sequence: CASSIGDRGGTDTQYF. CDR3 DNA sequence: TGTGCCAGTAGTATTGGGGACAGGGGCGGCACAGATACGCAGTATTTT.